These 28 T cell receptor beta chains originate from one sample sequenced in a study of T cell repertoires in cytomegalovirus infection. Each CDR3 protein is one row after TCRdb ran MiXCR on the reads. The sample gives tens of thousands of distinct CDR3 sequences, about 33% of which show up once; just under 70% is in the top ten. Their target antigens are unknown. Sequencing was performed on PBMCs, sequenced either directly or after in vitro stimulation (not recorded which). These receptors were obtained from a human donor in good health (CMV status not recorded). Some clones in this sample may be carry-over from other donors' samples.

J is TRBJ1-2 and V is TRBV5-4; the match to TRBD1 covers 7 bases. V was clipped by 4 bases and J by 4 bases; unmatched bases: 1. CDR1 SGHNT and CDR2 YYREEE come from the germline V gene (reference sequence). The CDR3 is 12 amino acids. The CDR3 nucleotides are TGTGCCAGCAGCCGGGACAGCTATGGCTACACCTTC. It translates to CASSRDSYGYTF. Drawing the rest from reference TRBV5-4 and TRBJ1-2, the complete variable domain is ETGVTQSPTHLIKTRGQQVTLRCSSQSGHNTVSWYQQALGQGPQFIFQYYREEENGRGNFPPRFSGLQFPNYSSELNVNALELDDSALYLCASSRDSYGYTFGSGTRLTVV.

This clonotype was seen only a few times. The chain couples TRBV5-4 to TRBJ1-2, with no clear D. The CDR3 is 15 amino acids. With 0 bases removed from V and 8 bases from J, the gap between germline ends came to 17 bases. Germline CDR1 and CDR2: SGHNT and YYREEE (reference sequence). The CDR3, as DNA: TGTGCCAGCAGCTTGGGAGGGAATGTTAGAGGAGGCTACACCTTC. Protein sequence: CASSLGGNVRGGYTF.

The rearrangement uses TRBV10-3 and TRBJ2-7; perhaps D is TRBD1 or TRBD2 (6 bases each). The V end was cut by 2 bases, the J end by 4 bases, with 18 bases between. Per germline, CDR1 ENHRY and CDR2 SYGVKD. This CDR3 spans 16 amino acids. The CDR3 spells CAISEEGGAVPYEQYF. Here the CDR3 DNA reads TGTGCCATCAGTGAGGAGGGGGGAGCGGTACCGTACGAGCAGTACTTC.

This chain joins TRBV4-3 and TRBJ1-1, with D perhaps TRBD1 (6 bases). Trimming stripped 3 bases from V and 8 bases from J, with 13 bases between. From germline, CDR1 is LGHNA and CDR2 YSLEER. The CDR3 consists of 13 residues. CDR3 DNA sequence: TGCGCCAGCAGCCAGGCTCTGGGGGCCGAAGCTTTCTTT. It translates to CASSQALGAEAFF.

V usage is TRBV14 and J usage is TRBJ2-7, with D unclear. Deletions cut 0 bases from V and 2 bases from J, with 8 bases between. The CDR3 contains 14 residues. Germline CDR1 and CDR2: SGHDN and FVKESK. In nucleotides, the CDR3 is TGTGCCAGCAGCCAAGATGTCCTAGCCTACGAGCAGTACTTC. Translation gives CASSQDVLAYEQYF.

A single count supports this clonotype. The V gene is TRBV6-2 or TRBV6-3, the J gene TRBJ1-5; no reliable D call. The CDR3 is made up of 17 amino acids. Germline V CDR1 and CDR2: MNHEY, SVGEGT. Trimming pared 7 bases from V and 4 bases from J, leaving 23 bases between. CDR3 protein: CASNTIRGLDRNQPQHF. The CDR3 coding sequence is TGTGCCAGCAATACGATCCGGGGATTAGATAGAAATCAGCCCCAGCATTTT.

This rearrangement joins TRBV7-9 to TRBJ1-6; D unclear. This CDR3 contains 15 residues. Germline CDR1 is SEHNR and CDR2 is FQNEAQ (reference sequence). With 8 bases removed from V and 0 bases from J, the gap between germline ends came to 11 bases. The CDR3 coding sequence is TGTGCCAGCGTGGAGATGAGCTCCTATAATTCACCCCTCCACTTT. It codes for CASVEMSSYNSPLHF.

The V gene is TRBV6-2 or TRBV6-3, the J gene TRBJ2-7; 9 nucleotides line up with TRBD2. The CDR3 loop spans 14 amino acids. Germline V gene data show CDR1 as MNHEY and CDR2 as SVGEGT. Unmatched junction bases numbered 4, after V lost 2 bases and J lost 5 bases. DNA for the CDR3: TGTGCCAGCAGTTACCCCGGGACTAGCAACGAGCAGTACTTC. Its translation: CASSYPGTSNEQYF.

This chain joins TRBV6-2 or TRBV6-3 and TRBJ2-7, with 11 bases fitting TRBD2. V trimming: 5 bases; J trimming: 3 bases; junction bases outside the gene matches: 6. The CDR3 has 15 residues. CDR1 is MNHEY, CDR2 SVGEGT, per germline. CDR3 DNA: TGTGCCAGCAGTGGGGGACTAGCGGACAACTACGAGCAGTACTTC. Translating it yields CASSGGLADNYEQYF.

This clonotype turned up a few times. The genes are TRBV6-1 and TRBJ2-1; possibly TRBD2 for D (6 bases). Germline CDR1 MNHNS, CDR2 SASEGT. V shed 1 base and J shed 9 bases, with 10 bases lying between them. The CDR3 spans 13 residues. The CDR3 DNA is TGTGCCAGCAGTGAAGTTCGGAGGGGTGAGCAGTTCTTC. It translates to CASSEVRRGEQFF.

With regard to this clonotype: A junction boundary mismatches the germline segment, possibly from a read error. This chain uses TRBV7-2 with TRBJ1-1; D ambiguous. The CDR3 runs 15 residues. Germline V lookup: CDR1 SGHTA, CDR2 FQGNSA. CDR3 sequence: CASPFYDGMNTEASF. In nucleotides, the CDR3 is TGTGCCAGCCCCTTCTATGACGGTATGAACACTGAAGCTTCCTTT.

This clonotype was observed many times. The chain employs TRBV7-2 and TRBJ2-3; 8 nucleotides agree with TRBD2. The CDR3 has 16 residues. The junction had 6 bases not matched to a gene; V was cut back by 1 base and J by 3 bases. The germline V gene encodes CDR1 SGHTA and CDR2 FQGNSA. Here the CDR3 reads CASSLVVGLVTDTQYF. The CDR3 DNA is TGTGCCAGCAGCTTAGTCGTGGGACTAGTGACAGATACGCAGTATTTT. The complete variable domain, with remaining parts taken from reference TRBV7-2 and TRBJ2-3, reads GAGVSQSPSNKVTEKGKDVELRCDPISGHTALYWYRQSLGQGLEFLIYFQGNSAPDKSGLPSDRFSAERTGGSVSTLTIQRTQQEDSAVYLCASSLVVGLVTDTQYFGPGTRLTVL.

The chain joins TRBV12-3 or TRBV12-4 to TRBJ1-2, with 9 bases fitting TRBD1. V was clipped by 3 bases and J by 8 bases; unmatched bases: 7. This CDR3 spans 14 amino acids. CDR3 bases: TGTGCCAGCAGTTTTCCACAGGGGGCTAAGGGCTACACCTTC. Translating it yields CASSFPQGAKGYTF.

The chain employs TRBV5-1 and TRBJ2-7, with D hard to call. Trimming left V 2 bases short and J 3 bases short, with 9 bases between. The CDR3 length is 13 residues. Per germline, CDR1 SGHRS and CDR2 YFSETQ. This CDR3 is CASSFLGGYEQYF. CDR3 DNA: TGCGCCAGCAGCTTTCTAGGCGGCTACGAGCAGTACTTC.

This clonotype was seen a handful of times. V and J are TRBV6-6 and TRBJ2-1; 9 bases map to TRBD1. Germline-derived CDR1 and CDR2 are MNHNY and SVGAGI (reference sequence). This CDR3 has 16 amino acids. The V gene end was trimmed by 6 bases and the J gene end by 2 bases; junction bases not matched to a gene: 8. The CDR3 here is CASRSQQGATYNEQFF. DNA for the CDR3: TGTGCCAGCAGATCACAACAGGGGGCAACCTACAATGAGCAGTTCTTC.

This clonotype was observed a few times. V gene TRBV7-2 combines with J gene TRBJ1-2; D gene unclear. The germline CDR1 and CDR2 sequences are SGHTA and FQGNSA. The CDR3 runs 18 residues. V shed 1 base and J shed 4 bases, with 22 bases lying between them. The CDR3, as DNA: TGTGCCAGCAGCTTAGTCGGGCGGCTTCAACAATGGGGCTATGGCTACACCTTC. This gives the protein CASSLVGRLQQWGYGYTF.

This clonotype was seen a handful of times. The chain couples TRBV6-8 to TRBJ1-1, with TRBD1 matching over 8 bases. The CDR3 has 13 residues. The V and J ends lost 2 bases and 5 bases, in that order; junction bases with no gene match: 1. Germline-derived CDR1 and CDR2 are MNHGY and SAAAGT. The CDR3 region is CASSYTGGTEAFF. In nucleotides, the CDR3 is TGTGCCAGCAGTTACACAGGGGGAACTGAAGCTTTCTTT.

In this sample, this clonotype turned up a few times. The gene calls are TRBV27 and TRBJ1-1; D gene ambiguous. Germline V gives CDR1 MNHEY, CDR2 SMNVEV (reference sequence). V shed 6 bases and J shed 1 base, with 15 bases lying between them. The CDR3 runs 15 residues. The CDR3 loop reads CASRYTGYQNTEAFF. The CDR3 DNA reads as TGTGCCAGCAGATACACGGGATACCAGAACACTGAAGCTTTCTTT.

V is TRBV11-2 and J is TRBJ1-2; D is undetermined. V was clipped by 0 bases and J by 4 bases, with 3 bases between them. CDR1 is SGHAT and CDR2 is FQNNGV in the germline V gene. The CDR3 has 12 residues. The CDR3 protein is CASSLEGYGYTF. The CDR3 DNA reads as TGTGCCAGCAGCTTAGAAGGCTATGGCTACACCTTC.

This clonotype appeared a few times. The CDR3 region has the DNA TGCAGTGCTAGTGTACGGTCTTGGCAGTTCTTC. It encodes CSASVRSWQFF. J is TRBJ2-1 and V is TRBV20-1; no reliable D call. CDR3 length: 11 amino acids. Trimming removed 3 bases from V and 12 bases from J, with 12 bases in between. CDR1 is DFQATT and CDR2 is SNEGSKA in the germline V gene (reference sequence).

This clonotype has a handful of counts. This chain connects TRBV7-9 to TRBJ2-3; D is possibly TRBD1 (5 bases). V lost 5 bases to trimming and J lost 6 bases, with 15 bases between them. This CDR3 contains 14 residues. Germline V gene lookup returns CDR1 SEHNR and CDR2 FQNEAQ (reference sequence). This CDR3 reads CASSPRPKGDTQYF. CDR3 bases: TGTGCCAGCAGCCCCCGGCCCAAGGGGGATACGCAGTATTTT.

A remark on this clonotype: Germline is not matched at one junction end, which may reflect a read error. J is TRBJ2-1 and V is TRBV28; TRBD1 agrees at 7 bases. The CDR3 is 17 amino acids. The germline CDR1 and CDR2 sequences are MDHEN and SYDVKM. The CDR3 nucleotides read TGTGCCAGCAGTCCAGTCTCGCAGGGGGTGAGGTACAGTGAGCAGTTCTTC. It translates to CASSPVSQGVRYSEQFF.

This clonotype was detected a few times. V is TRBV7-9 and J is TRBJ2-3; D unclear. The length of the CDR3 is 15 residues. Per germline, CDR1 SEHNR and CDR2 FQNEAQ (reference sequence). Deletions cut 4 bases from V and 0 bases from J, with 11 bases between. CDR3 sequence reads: CASSYPRGSTDTQYF. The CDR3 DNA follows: TGTGCCAGCAGCTACCCCAGAGGCAGCACAGATACGCAGTATTTT.

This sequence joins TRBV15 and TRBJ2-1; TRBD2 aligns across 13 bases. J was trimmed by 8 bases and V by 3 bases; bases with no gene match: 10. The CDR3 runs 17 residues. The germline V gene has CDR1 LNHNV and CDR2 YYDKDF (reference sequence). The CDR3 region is CATSRGRTSGRVDEQFF. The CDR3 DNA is TGTGCCACCAGCAGGGGCCGTACTAGCGGGAGGGTAGATGAGCAGTTCTTC.

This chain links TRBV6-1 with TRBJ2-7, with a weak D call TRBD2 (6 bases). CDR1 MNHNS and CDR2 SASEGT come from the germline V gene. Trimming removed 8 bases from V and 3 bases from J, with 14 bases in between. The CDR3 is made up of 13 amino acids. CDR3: CASLLATNYEQYF. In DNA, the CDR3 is TGTGCCAGCCTTCTAGCGACAAACTACGAGCAGTACTTC.

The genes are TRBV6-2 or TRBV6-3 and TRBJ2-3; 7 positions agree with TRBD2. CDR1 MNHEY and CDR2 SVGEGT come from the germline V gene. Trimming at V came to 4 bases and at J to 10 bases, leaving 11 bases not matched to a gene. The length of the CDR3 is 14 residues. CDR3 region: CASSSRTRAVSQYF. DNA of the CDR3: TGTGCCAGCAGTTCCAGGACTAGAGCAGTTTCGCAGTATTTT.

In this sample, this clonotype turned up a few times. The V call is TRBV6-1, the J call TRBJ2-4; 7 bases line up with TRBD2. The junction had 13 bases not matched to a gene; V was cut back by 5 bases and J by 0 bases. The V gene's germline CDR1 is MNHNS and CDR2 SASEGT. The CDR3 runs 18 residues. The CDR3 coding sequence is TGTGCCAGCAGTCCTCCCGCAACTAGCGCACTAGCCAAAAACATTCAGTACTTC. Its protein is CASSPPATSALAKNIQYF.

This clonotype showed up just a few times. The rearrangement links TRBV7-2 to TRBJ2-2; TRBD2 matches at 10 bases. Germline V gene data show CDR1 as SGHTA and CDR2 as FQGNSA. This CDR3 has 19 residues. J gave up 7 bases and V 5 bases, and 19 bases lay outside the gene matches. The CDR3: CASSRRGAGGSGYGGELFF. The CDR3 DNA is TGTGCCAGCAGCCGCCGAGGAGCGGGAGGGAGCGGATATGGCGGGGAGCTGTTTTTT.